This TCR beta chain was obtained from a study of identical twins. Through template switching, a universal primer site was introduced, and the cDNA contained unique molecular identifiers. TCRdb redid the calling of the 5' RACE reads with MiXCR, one entry per CDR3 protein. The table includes fewer than 350,000 distinct CDR3 sequences, approximately 8.5% detected once. Findings and limits, study-wide: In beta out-of-frame sequences, the excess sharing between twins was weaker.

This clonotype showed up many times. Its antigen remains unknown. The CDR3 spans 15 residues. The ends lost 3 bases at V and 5 bases at J; junction bases unmatched: 4. The sample was also linked to a second study, of yellow fever vaccine responses in identical twins.

The sequence came from a woman between 18 and 30 years old in good health. J is TRBJ1-5 and V is TRBV12-3 or TRBV12-4; 10 bases are a match to TRBD1. Input material: memory (CD45RO+) T cells sorted from blood. CDR3 bases: TGTGCCAGCAGTTTTACCGGGACAGGGGATCAGCCCCAGCATTTT. Translating it yields CASSFTGTGDQPQHF.